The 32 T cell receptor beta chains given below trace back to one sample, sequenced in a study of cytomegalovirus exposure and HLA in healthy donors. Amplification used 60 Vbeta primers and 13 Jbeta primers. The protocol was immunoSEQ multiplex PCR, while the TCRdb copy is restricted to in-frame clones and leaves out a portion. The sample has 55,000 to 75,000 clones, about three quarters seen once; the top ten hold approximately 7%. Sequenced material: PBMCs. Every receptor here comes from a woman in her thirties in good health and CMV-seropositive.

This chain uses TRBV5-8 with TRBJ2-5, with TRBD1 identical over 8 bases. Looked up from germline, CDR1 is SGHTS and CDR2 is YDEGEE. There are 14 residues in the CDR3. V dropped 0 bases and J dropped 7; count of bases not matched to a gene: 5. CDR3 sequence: CASSLGTGPGTQYF. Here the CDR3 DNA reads TGTGCCAGCAGCTTGGGGACAGGGCCAGGGACCCAGTACTTC.

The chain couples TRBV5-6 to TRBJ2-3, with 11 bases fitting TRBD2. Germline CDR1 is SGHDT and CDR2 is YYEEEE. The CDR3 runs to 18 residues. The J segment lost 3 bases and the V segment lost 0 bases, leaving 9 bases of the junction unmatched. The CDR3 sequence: CASSLDTSGRIGTDTQYF. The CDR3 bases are TGTGCCAGCAGCTTGGACACTAGCGGGAGAATCGGTACAGATACGCAGTATTTT. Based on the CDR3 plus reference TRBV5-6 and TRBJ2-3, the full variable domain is DAGVTQSPTHLIKTRGQQVTLRCSPKSGHDTVSWYQQALGQGPQFIFQYYEEEERQRGNFPDRFSGHQFPNYSSELNVNALLLGDSALYLCASSLDTSGRIGTDTQYFGPGTRLTVL.

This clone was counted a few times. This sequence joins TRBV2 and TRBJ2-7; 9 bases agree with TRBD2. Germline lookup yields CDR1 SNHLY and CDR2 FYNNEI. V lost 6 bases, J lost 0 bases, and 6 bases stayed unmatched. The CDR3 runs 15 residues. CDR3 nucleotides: TGTGCCAGCAGAACGACTAGCGGTTACTCCTACGAGCAGTACTTC. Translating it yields CASRTTSGYSYEQYF.

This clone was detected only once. The CDR3 sequence: CASKTMGRNYGYTF. CDR3 coding DNA: TGTGCCAGCAAAACAATGGGCAGAAACTATGGCTACACCTTC. This chain joins TRBV7-2 and TRBJ1-2; no definite D call. CDR1 and CDR2 (germline): SGHTA, FQGNSA. Trimming cost V 7 bases and J 2 bases, with 14 bases left between them. The CDR3 covers 14 residues.

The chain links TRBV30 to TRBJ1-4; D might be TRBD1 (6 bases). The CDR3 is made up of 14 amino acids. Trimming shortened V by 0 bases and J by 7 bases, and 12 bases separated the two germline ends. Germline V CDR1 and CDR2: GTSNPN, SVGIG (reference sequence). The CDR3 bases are TGTGCCTGGAGTGTTGGGGGCTTCTCTGAAAAACTGTTTTTT. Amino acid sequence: CAWSVGGFSEKLFF.

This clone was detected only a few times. As DNA, the CDR3 is TGCAGCGTTGAAGATCGAAGGAATCGAGGAGGGTATGGCTACACCTTC. Its translation: CSVEDRRNRGGYGYTF. V gene TRBV29-1 combines with J gene TRBJ1-2; D unresolved. Germline loops: CDR1 SQVTM, CDR2 ANQGSEA. Trimming took off 0 bases at V and 5 bases at J, with 19 bases between the two ends. The CDR3 sequence is 16 residues long.

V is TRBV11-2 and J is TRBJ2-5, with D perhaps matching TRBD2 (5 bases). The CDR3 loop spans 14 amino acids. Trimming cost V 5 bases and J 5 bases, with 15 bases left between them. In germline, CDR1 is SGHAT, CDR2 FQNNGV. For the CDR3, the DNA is TGTGCCAGCAGCCGAGGGCGGGTTGGGGAGACCCAGTACTTC. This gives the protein CASSRGRVGETQYF. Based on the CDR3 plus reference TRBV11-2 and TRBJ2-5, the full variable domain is EAGVAQSPRYKIIEKRQSVAFWCNPISGHATLYWYQQILGQGPKLLIQFQNNGVVDDSQLPKDRFSAERLKGVDSTLKIQPAKLEDSAVYLCASSRGRVGETQYFGPGTRLLVL.

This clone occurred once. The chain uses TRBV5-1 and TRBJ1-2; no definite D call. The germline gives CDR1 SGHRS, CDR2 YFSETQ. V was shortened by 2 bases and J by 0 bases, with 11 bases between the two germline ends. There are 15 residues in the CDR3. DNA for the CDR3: TGCGCCAGCAGCTTAGTACAGAGCCCTAACTATGGCTACACCTTC. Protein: CASSLVQSPNYGYTF.

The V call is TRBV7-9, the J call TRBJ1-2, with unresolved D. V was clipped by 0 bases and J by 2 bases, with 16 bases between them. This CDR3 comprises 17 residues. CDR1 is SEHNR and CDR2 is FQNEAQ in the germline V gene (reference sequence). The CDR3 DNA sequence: TGTGCCAGCAGCTTAGCCCGGGGTAACTTACTGAACTATGGCTACACCTTC. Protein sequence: CASSLARGNLLNYGYTF.

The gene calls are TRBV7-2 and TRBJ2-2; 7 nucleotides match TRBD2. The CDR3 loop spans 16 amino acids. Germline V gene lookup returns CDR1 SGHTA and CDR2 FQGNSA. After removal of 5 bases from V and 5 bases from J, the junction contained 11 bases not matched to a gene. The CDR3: CASSVLGGSGTGELFF. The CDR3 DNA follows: TGTGCCAGCAGCGTTTTGGGGGGGAGCGGTACCGGGGAGCTGTTTTTT.

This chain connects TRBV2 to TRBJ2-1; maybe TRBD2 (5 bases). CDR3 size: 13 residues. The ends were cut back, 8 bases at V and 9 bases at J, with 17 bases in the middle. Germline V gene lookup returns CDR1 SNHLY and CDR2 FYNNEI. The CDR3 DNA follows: TGTGCCAGCTCAAAGGCGCTCGAGGGTGAGCAGTTCTTC. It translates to CASSKALEGEQFF.

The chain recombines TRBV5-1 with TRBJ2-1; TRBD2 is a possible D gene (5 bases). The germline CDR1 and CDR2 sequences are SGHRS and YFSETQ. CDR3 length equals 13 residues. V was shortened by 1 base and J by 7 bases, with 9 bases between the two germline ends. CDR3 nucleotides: TGCGCCAGCAGCTTGCCTAGCAGGAATGAGCAGTTCTTC. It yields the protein CASSLPSRNEQFF.

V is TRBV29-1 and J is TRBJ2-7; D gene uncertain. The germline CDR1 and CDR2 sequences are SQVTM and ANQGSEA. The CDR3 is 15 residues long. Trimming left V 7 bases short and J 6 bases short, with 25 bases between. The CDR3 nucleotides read TGCAGCGCCTCTCCTCCCCCCCCACTGAGCCTCGAGCAGTACTTC. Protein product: CSASPPPPLSLEQYF.

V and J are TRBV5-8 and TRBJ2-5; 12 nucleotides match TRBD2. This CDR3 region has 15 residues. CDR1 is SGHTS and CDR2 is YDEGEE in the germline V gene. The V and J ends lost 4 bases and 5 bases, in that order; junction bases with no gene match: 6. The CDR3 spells CASSPSGRAGETQYF. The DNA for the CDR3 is TGTGCCAGCAGCCCTAGCGGGAGGGCCGGGGAGACCCAGTACTTC.

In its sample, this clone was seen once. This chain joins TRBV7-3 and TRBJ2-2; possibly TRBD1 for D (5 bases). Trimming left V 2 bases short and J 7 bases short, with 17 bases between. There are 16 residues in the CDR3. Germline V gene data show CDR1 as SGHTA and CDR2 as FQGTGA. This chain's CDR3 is CASSLVPQPDSGELFF. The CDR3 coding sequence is TGTGCCAGCAGCTTAGTACCCCAGCCTGACAGCGGGGAGCTGTTTTTT.

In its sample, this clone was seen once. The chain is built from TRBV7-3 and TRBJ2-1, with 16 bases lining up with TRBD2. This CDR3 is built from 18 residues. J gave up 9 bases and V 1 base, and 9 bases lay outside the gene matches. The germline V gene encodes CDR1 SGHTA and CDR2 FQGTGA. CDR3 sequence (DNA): TGTGCCAGCAGCTTAAGGGGCGGGACTAGCGGGAGGGCCAGTGAGCAGTTCTTC. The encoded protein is CASSLRGGTSGRASEQFF.

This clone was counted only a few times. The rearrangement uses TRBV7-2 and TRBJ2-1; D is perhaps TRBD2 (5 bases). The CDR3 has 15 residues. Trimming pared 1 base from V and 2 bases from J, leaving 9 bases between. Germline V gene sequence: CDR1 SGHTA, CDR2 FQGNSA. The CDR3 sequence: CASSLDWGAYNEQFF. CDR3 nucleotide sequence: TGTGCCAGCAGCTTAGATTGGGGAGCCTACAATGAGCAGTTCTTC. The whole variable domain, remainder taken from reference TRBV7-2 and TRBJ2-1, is GAGVSQSPSNKVTEKGKDVELRCDPISGHTALYWYRQSLGQGLEFLIYFQGNSAPDKSGLPSDRFSAERTGGSVSTLTIQRTQQEDSAVYLCASSLDWGAYNEQFFGPGTRLTVL.

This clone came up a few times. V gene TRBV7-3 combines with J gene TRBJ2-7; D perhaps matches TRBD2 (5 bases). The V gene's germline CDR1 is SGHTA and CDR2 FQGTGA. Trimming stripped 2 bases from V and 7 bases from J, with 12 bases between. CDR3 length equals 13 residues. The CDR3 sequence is CASSLGPSGEQYF. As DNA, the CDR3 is TGTGCCAGCAGCTTAGGACCCTCGGGGGAGCAGTACTTC.

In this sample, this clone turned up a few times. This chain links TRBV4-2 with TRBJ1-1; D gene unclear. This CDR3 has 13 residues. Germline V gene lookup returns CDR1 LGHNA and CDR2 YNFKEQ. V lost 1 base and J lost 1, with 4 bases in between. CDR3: CASSQARNTEAFF. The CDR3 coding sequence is TGTGCCAGCAGCCAAGCGAGGAACACTGAAGCTTTCTTT.

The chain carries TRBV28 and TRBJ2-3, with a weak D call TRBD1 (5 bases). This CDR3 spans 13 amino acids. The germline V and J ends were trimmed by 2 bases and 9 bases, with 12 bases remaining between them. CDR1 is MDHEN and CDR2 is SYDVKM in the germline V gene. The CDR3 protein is CASSLPDSSTQYF. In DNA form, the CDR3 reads TGTGCCAGCAGTTTACCTGACAGTTCAACGCAGTATTTT.

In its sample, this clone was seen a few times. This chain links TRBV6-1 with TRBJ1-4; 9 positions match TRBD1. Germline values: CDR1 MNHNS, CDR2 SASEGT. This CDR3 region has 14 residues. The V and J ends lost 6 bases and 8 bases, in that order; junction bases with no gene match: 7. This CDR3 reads CASRDRGFYEKLFF. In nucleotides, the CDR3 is TGTGCCAGCAGAGACAGGGGGTTCTACGAAAAACTGTTTTTT.

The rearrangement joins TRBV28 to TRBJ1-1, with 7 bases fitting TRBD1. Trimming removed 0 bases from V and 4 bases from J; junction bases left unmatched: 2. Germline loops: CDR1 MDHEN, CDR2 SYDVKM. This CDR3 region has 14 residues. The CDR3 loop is CASSLWGQSTEAFF. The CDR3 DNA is TGTGCCAGCAGTTTATGGGGACAGTCCACTGAAGCTTTCTTT. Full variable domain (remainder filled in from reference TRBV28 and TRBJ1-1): DVKVTQSSRYLVKRTGEKVFLECVQDMDHENMFWYRQDPGLGLRLIYFSYDVKMKEKGDIPEGYSVSREKKERFSLILESASTNQTSMYLCASSLWGQSTEAFFGQGTRLTVV.

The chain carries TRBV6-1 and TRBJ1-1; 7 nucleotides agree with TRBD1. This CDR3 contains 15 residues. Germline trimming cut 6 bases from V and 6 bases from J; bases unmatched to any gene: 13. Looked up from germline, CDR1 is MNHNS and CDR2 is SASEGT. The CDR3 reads CASRVRVRGIPEAFF. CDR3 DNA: TGTGCCAGCAGGGTCCGGGTCAGGGGGATACCTGAAGCTTTCTTT.

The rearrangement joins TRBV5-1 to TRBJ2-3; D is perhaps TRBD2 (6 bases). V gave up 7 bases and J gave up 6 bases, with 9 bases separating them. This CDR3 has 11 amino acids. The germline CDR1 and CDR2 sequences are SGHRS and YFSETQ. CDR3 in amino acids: CASAGMDTQYF. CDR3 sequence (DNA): TGCGCCAGCGCGGGAATGGATACGCAGTATTTT.

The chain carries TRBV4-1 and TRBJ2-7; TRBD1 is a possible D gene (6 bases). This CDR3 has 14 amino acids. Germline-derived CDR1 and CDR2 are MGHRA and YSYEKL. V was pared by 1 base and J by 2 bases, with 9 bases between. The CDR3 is CASSQGQVPYEQYF. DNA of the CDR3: TGCGCCAGCAGCCAAGGACAGGTTCCCTACGAGCAGTACTTC.

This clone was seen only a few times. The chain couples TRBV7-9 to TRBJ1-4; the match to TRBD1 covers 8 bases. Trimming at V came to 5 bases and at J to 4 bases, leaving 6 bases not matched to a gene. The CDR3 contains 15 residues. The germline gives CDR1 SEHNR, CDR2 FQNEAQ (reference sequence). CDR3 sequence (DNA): TGTGCCAGCAGCCCCGGACAGGGTCATAATGAAAAACTGTTTTTT. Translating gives CASSPGQGHNEKLFF.

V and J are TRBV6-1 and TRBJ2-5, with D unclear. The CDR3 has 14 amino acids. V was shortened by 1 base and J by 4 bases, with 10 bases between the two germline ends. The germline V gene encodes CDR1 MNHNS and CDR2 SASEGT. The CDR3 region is CASSEGMVRETQYF. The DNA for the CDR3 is TGTGCCAGCAGTGAAGGCATGGTCAGAGAGACCCAGTACTTC.

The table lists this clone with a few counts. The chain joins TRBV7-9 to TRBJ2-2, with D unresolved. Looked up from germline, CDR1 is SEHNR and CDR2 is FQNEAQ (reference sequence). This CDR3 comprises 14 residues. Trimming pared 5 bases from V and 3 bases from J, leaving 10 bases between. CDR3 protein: CASSPPSDTGELFF. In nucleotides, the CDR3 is TGTGCCAGCAGCCCCCCATCGGACACCGGGGAGCTGTTTTTT.

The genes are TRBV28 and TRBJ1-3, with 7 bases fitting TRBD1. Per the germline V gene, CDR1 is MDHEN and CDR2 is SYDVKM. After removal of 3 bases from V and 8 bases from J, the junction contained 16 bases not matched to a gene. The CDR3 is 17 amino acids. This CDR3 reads CASSLEGAPSFGDTIYF. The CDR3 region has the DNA TGTGCCAGCAGTTTGGAGGGGGCCCCCTCTTTTGGGGACACCATATATTTT.

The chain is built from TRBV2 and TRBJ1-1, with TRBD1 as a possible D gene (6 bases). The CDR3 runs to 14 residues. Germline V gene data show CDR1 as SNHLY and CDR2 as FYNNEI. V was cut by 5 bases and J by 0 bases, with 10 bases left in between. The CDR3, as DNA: TGTGCCAGCAGTAACAGGGCTTTGAACACTGAAGCTTTCTTT. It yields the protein CASSNRALNTEAFF.

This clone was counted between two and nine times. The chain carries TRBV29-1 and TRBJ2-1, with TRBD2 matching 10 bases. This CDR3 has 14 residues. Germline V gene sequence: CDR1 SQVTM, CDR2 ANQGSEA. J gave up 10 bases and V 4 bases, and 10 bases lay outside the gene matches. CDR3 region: CSVGGTSEIPEQFF. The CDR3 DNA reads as TGCAGCGTTGGGGGGACTAGCGAGATACCGGAGCAGTTCTTC.

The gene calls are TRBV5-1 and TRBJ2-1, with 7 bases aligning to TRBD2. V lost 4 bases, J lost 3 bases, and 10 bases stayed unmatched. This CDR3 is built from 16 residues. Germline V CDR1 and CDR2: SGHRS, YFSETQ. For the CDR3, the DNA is TGCGCCAGCAGCCTTTTACGCGGGAGCAGCTACAATGAGCAGTTCTTC. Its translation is CASSLLRGSSYNEQFF.